Described below is a single T cell receptor beta chain sequence and its context. The V gene's germline CDR1 is LNHDA and CDR2 SQIVND (reference sequence). The V segment lost 6 bases and the J segment 1 base; nucleotides outside the gene matches: 6. CDR3 length: 16 residues. This sample was included in a study of blood T cell repertoires in COVID-19. Study information: The cDNA or gDNA used as material had been derived from T cells, B-cell-depleted T cells, or PBMCs.

Authors' analysis steps: By means of reference gene primer amplification, nucleated cell counts were estimated. TCRdb keeps only in-frame clones here, not all; method: immunoSEQ multiplex PCR. V, J and clone size are those of that table, while D and trimming were read from the DNA. The table records approximately 96,000 clones, more than 90% of them present only once. V and J are TRBV19 and TRBJ2-5; TRBD2 agrees at 12 bases. This TCR came from a human donor with active COVID-19. The donor label of this sample is uncertain. The material sequenced was peripheral blood. CDR3 in DNA: TGTGCCAGTAGCAGACTAGCGGGGGCCATCCAAGAGACCCAGTACTTC. Amino acids: CASSRLAGAIQETQYF.